The 28 T cell receptor beta chains reported below all come from one sample, sequenced in a study of T cells in Graves' hyperthyroidism and ophthalmopathy. Amplified regions were TCR beta CDR3 sequences from RNA transcripts. Carried out on the TCR CDR3, a first-round RT-PCR used the HTBI primer set. A single record per CDR3 protein comes from TCRdb applying MiXCR to the multiplex PCR reads. The data hold 480,000 or so distinct CDR3 sequences, with around 50% observed a single time. Sequencing was carried out using peripheral blood or thyroid tissue (not recorded which). The origin of the receptors is an adult woman with Graves' disease, either hyperthyroidism or ophthalmopathy (not recorded which).

This clonotype was recorded at least ten times. The chain couples TRBV13 to TRBJ2-7, with no clear D. The V and J ends lost 5 bases and 3 bases respectively, with 17 bases between them. This CDR3 contains 15 residues. Per the germline V gene, CDR1 is PRHDT and CDR2 is FYEKMQ (reference sequence). This chain's CDR3 is CASSGSFLNDYEQYF. The CDR3 bases are TGTGCCAGCAGCGGCAGTTTCTTGAACGACTACGAGCAGTACTTC.

The CDR3 protein is CSASRIGQGNQPQHF. CDR3 DNA: TGCAGTGCTAGTAGAATCGGACAGGGCAATCAGCCCCAGCATTTT. V usage is TRBV20-1 and J usage is TRBJ1-5, with 7 bases lining up with TRBD1. The CDR3 totals 15 residues. Germline CDR1 and CDR2: DFQATT and SNEGSKA (reference sequence). J gave up 2 bases and V 3 bases, and 7 bases lay outside the gene matches.

The rearrangement joins TRBV7-9 to TRBJ1-4, with 7 bases that match TRBD1. V gave up 1 base and J gave up 3 bases; unmatched junction bases: 2. Germline lookup yields CDR1 SEHNR and CDR2 FQNEAQ (reference sequence). This CDR3 is built from 15 residues. The CDR3 bases are TGTGCCAGCAGCTTAGGGACAGGAGCTAATGAAAAACTGTTTTTT. This encodes CASSLGTGANEKLFF.

This chain joins TRBV6-2 or TRBV6-3 and TRBJ1-5; 8 nucleotides agree with TRBD1. Germline V lookup: CDR1 MNHEY, CDR2 SVGEGT. The CDR3 length is 17 residues. V lost 6 bases and J lost 4; bases outside the gene matches: 14. Written as DNA, the CDR3 is TGTGCCAGCAGAGTAATCCCCGGACAGGGAGCAAATCAGCCCCAGCATTTT. As protein: CASRVIPGQGANQPQHF.

Note on this clonotype: At one end the junction does not follow the germline gene, possibly because of a read error. J is TRBJ2-5 and V is TRBV7-2; TRBD1 is a possible D gene (6 bases). This CDR3 is built from 16 residues. The germline gives CDR1 SGHTA, CDR2 FQGNSA. The CDR3 region has the DNA TGCGCCAGCAGCACGCCTCCCGGACAGCAACAAGAGACCCAGTACTTC. As protein: CASSTPPGQQQETQYF.

This clonotype was seen more than once but under ten times. The rearrangement joins TRBV3-1 to TRBJ1-2; D uncertain. The V gene's germline CDR1 is LGHDT and CDR2 YNNKEL (reference sequence). The CDR3 consists of 15 residues. Deletions cut 4 bases from V and 1 base from J, with 13 bases between. The CDR3 here is CASSPTFGDNYGYTF. For the CDR3, the DNA is TGTGCCAGCAGCCCTACATTTGGGGATAACTATGGCTACACCTTC.

This clonotype was counted many times. The V and J genes are TRBV10-3 and TRBJ1-2; weak D call: TRBD1 (5 bases). Germline CDR1 reads ENHRY; CDR2 reads SYGVKD. V was cut by 6 bases and J by 4 bases, with 18 bases left in between. CDR3 length: 15 residues. Here the CDR3 reads CAISNYDGHSYGYTF. As DNA, the CDR3 is TGTGCCATCAGCAACTACGACGGACATTCCTATGGCTACACCTTC.

This chain links TRBV7-2 with TRBJ1-5; D might be TRBD1 (5 bases). Germline V lookup: CDR1 SGHTA, CDR2 FQGNSA. The V end lost 0 bases, the J end lost 5 bases, and 11 bases lay between the germline ends. The CDR3 is made up of 15 amino acids. This chain's CDR3 is CASSLAGGVYQPQHF. The CDR3 DNA reads as TGTGCCAGCAGCTTAGCGGGAGGGGTTTATCAGCCCCAGCATTTT.

The gene calls are TRBV10-3 and TRBJ2-7; D is unresolved. CDR3 length: 13 residues. With 3 bases removed from V and 5 bases from J, the gap between germline ends came to 11 bases. CDR1 ENHRY and CDR2 SYGVKD come from the germline V gene. The CDR3 protein is CAISDRRTDEQYF. The CDR3 DNA reads as TGTGCCATCAGTGATCGGCGCACCGACGAGCAGTACTTC.

This rearrangement joins TRBV29-1 to TRBJ2-7; D is possibly TRBD1 (5 bases). The CDR3 contains 12 residues. Germline assignment: CDR1 SQVTM and CDR2 ANQGSEA. V lost 3 bases and J 9 bases, leaving 15 bases between the germline ends. CDR3 protein: CSVESGYGGQYF. The CDR3 region has the DNA TGCAGCGTTGAGTCAGGGTACGGCGGGCAGTACTTC.

J is TRBJ1-2 and V is TRBV7-2; D gene ambiguous. The CDR3 is 13 amino acids. V lost 1 base, J lost 12 bases, and 15 bases lay in between. The germline gives CDR1 SGHTA, CDR2 FQGNSA. CDR3 sequence reads: CASSLGGVTGNTF. The CDR3 DNA reads as TGTGCCAGCAGCTTAGGCGGGGTGACTGGAAACACCTTC. The full variable domain, rest sourced from reference TRBV7-2 and TRBJ1-2, is GAGVSQSPSNKVTEKGKDVELRCDPISGHTALYWYRQSLGQGLEFLIYFQGNSAPDKSGLPSDRFSAERTGGSVSTLTIQRTQQEDSAVYLCASSLGGVTGNTFGSGTRLTVV.

Many counts were recorded for this clonotype. V and J are TRBV10-3 and TRBJ2-3; D gene ambiguous. CDR1 is ENHRY, CDR2 SYGVKD, per germline. Trimming shortened V by 2 bases and J by 1 base, and 4 bases separated the two germline ends. The CDR3 has 13 residues. CDR3 in DNA: TGTGCCATCAGTGAGGGGGGCACAGATACGCAGTATTTT. Amino acids: CAISEGGTDTQYF.

There are a few counts of this clonotype. The J gene is TRBJ2-5, the V gene TRBV2, with 10 bases fitting TRBD2. This CDR3 comprises 15 residues. From germline, CDR1 is SNHLY and CDR2 FYNNEI. V lost 7 bases to trimming and J lost 3 bases; unmatched junction nucleotides: 8. The DNA of the CDR3 is TGTGCCAGCAAAGGTTCTAGCGGGAGTAAAGAGACCCAGTACTTC. Protein product: CASKGSSGSKETQYF. Full variable domain (rest looked up from reference TRBV2 and TRBJ2-5): EPEVTQTPSHQVTQMGQEVILRCVPISNHLYFYWYRQILGQKVEFLVSFYNNEISEKSEIFDDQFSVERPDGSNFTLKIRSTKLEDSAMYFCASKGSSGSKETQYFGPGTRLLVL.

This clonotype was seen only a few times. This chain joins TRBV20-1 and TRBJ2-7, with a possible D match to TRBD2 (6 bases). V was cut by 1 base and J by 6 bases, with 16 bases left in between. The CDR3 totals 14 residues. CDR1 DFQATT and CDR2 SNEGSKA come from the germline V gene (reference sequence). The CDR3 loop reads CSARVAGTFGEQYF. DNA of the CDR3: TGCAGTGCTAGAGTGGCAGGGACTTTTGGCGAGCAGTACTTC.

The chain combines TRBV3-1 with TRBJ1-1, with a tentative D call TRBD1 (5 bases). This CDR3 has 13 residues. Germline V gene lookup returns CDR1 LGHDT and CDR2 YNNKEL (reference sequence). The V end lost 9 bases, the J end lost 5 bases, and 16 bases lay between the germline ends. In DNA form, the CDR3 reads TGTGCCAGTGCCAGGGAATTTGGAACTGAAGCTTTCTTT. Amino acids: CASAREFGTEAFF.

V usage is TRBV7-9 and J usage is TRBJ1-2, with a weak D call TRBD1 (6 bases). Germline CDR1 is SEHNR and CDR2 is FQNEAQ (reference sequence). The CDR3 totals 14 residues. V lost 5 bases, J lost 8 bases, and 18 bases lay in between. The CDR3 loop is CASSLTGTQRGYTF. The CDR3 DNA reads as TGTGCCAGCAGCCTGACCGGGACACAGAGGGGCTACACCTTC.

In the case of this clonotype: A much larger clone differs from this one at a single base, so this may be a read error. The gene calls are TRBV5-1 and TRBJ2-7, with a tentative D call TRBD2 (6 bases). The V gene's germline CDR1 is SGHRS and CDR2 YFSETQ. Trimming removed 3 bases from V and 3 bases from J, with 16 bases in between. The CDR3 sequence is 15 residues long. The DNA of the CDR3 is TGCGCCAGCAGCTCCCCAGCGGGCGGAAACTACGAGCAGTACTTC. It codes for CASSSPAGGNYEQYF.

Ten or more counts support this clonotype. The CDR3 sequence is CASRQESGNTIYF. The CDR3 nucleotides are TGTGCCAGCAGACAGGAGTCCGGAAACACCATATATTTT. The V gene is TRBV2, the J gene TRBJ1-3; the D gene is possibly TRBD1 (5 bases). The CDR3 length is 13 residues. The V end lost 6 bases, the J end lost 4 bases, and 10 bases lay between the germline ends. CDR1 is SNHLY, CDR2 FYNNEI, per germline.

This clonotype appeared many times. The chain employs TRBV20-1 and TRBJ2-5, with 9 bases lining up with TRBD1. V was pared by 6 bases and J by 1 base, with 6 bases of the junction left unmatched. This CDR3 is 14 amino acids long. Per the germline V gene, CDR1 is DFQATT and CDR2 is SNEGSKA (reference sequence). CDR3 in DNA: TGCAGTGCAGAGACAGGGGGTTTCCAAGAGACCCAGTACTTC. Residues: CSAETGGFQETQYF.

The chain employs TRBV6-5 and TRBJ2-7; D remains ambiguous. This CDR3 has 11 residues. CDR1 and CDR2 (germline): MNHEY, SVGAGI. V lost 2 bases and J 7 bases, leaving 6 bases between the germline ends. CDR3 amino acids: CASSYLKEQYF. CDR3 nucleotides: TGTGCCAGCAGTTACCTGAAAGAGCAGTACTTC.

This clonotype was seen many times. This chain links TRBV6-2 or TRBV6-3 with TRBJ2-5, with a tentative D call TRBD2 (5 bases). Germline lookup yields CDR1 MNHEY and CDR2 SVGEGT. The CDR3 covers 17 residues. V lost 5 bases, J lost 5 bases, and 24 bases lay in between. DNA of the CDR3: TGTGCCAGCAGTAACCGACGGGAAGGGCTGGTTTTGGAGACCCAGTACTTC. As protein: CASSNRREGLVLETQYF.

J is TRBJ2-7 and V is TRBV7-2; TRBD1 might be the D (6 bases). The V gene lost 0 bases and the J gene lost 6 bases, with 15 bases spanning the gap. Germline CDR1 reads SGHTA; CDR2 reads FQGNSA. The CDR3 totals 15 residues. The CDR3 here is CASSLAGAGSGEQYF. The CDR3 region has the DNA TGTGCCAGCAGCTTAGCGGGGGCAGGGTCGGGCGAGCAGTACTTC. The full variable domain, completed using reference TRBV7-2 and TRBJ2-7, is GAGVSQSPSNKVTEKGKDVELRCDPISGHTALYWYRQSLGQGLEFLIYFQGNSAPDKSGLPSDRFSAERTGGSVSTLTIQRTQQEDSAVYLCASSLAGAGSGEQYFGPGTRLTVT.

This clonotype has only a few counts. This sequence joins TRBV10-3 and TRBJ1-2, with 9 nucleotides matching TRBD1. Per the germline V gene, CDR1 is ENHRY and CDR2 is SYGVKD. With 4 bases clipped from V and 8 bases from J, the junction kept 5 bases outside the gene matches. This CDR3 is built from 13 residues. In DNA form, the CDR3 reads TGTGCCATCAGTGCTGGGACAGGGCGAGGCTACACCTTC. Protein: CAISAGTGRGYTF.

V gene TRBV15 combines with J gene TRBJ1-3; possible D gene TRBD1, 6 bases. Germline V gene lookup returns CDR1 LNHNV and CDR2 YYDKDF (reference sequence). The V and J ends lost 0 bases and 9 bases respectively, with 21 bases between them. The CDR3 spans 17 residues. The CDR3 sequence: CATSRDALRDIRSTIYF. The CDR3 DNA reads as TGTGCCACCAGCAGAGACGCACTTCGGGACATCCGATCCACCATATATTTT.

This clonotype has only a few counts. The J gene is TRBJ2-2, the V gene TRBV7-9, with 9 bases lining up with TRBD2. Germline CDR1 is SEHNR and CDR2 is FQNEAQ (reference sequence). Unmatched junction bases numbered 4, after V lost 5 bases and J lost 0 bases. The CDR3 is 16 amino acids. CDR3 sequence: CASSMGLAANTGELFF. The CDR3 DNA reads as TGTGCCAGCAGCATGGGACTAGCAGCGAACACCGGGGAGCTGTTTTTT.

This clonotype was observed at least ten times. The V gene is TRBV2, the J gene TRBJ2-2; 7 positions match TRBD1. The CDR3 consists of 14 residues. From germline, CDR1 is SNHLY and CDR2 FYNNEI. V shed 3 bases, J shed 7 bases, and the junction held 5 bases outside the gene matches. The CDR3 sequence: CASSDTGESGELFF. CDR3 bases: TGTGCCAGCAGTGATACAGGGGAGAGCGGGGAGCTGTTTTTT.

The J gene is TRBJ2-7, the V gene TRBV9; 10 bases are shared with TRBD1. CDR1 and CDR2 (germline): SGDLS, YYNGEE. The CDR3 is 13 amino acids. V lost 0 bases and J lost 6; bases outside the gene matches: 0. The CDR3 DNA reads as TGTGCCAGCAGCGTAGGGACAGGGGGCGAGCAGTACTTC. It yields the protein CASSVGTGGEQYF.

The chain recombines TRBV25-1 with TRBJ1-2, with D unresolved. The CDR3 covers 16 residues. Germline V gene data show CDR1 as MGHDK and CDR2 as SYGVNS. The V end lost 5 bases, the J end lost 3 bases, and 19 bases lay between the germline ends. The chain's CDR3 is CASSYSSRVEYYGYTF. The DNA for the CDR3 is TGTGCCAGCAGTTACTCGAGCCGGGTGGAATACTATGGCTACACCTTC.